A selection of T cell receptor beta chains follows, all from one sample in a study of cytomegalovirus exposure and HLA in healthy donors. Sequencing used immunoSEQ multiplex PCR; TCRdb keeps in-frame clones, though not all of them. The sample shows 60,000 to 70,000 clones, around 78% of them seen only once. Sequenced: PBMCs. All receptors derive from a man aged 18 to 29 in good health and CMV-seropositive. The CDR3 runs from the conserved cysteine through the conserved F or W.

TRBV30	TRBJ1-1	CAWSRGTGRDTEAFF
TRBV30	TRBJ1-1	CAWSVQPSTEAFF
TRBV5-1	TRBJ1-2	CASSASTGRVGDGYTF
TRBV7-9	TRBJ1-5	CASSSRQGGEPQHF
TRBV5-1	TRBJ2-5	CASSPVPSGGAETQYF
TRBV2	TRBJ2-7	CASSEGPPSSYEQYF
TRBV28	TRBJ2-5	CASREETQYF
TRBV7-6	TRBJ1-5	CASSWGQGSNQPQHF
TRBV29-1	TRBJ1-3	CSVEATGEGNTIYF
TRBV18	TRBJ2-2	CASSPLQGPTGELFF
TRBV11-1	TRBJ2-3	CASSSRGDTQYF
TRBV9	TRBJ1-5	CASSPGGSNQPQHF
TRBV7-8	TRBJ1-1	CASSLARGQANTEAFF
TRBV6-5	TRBJ1-2	CASSYSSHGERYGYTF
TRBV12-5	TRBJ2-6	CASGGGTGGDSGANVLTF
TRBV6-1	TRBJ2-4	CASRITGGFNIQYF
TRBV6-6	TRBJ1-2	CAMTTGFNYGYTF
TRBV5-4	TRBJ2-1	CASSPLAGPLSYNEQFF
TRBV6-6	TRBJ2-5	CASSTGETQYF
TRBV6-1	TRBJ1-6	CASSEPTVRNSPLHF
TRBV6-5	TRBJ2-1	CASTYLAGGLYNEQFF
TRBV6-5	TRBJ1-1	CASSYYEGTAFF
TRBV6-4	TRBJ2-3	CASSDGPSGTDTQYF
TRBV5-1	TRBJ1-4	CASSFQQGNEKLFF
TRBV6-5	TRBJ2-3	CASRALAGDTDTQYF
TRBV6-1	TRBJ2-3	CASTRLGTDTQYF
TRBV21-1	TRBJ2-1	CASSSCGSDEQFF
TRBV5-1	TRBJ2-1	CASIGEGGRGPHNEQFF
TRBV4-1	TRBJ1-1	CASSHLDRGTEAFF
TRBV5-1	TRBJ1-2	CASSLGGVGGYGYTF
TRBV19	TRBJ2-7	CASSIGLANEQYF
TRBV6-1	TRBJ1-6	CASSDQPPGGNSPLHF
TRBV30	TRBJ2-7	CAWSAHGGAEEQYF
TRBV6-6	TRBJ1-2	CASSLTGIDGYTF
TRBV10-1	TRBJ1-1	CASRETGGEGSHEAFF
TRBV27	TRBJ1-1	CASSPWGRGATEAFF
TRBV28	TRBJ1-6	CATYTPDSPLHF
TRBV5-6	TRBJ2-7	CASSLGGQEQYF
TRBV2	TRBJ1-2	CASGIGTGGGYTF
TRBV7-9	TRBJ2-3	CASSTSSGGMGDTQYF
TRBV9	TRBJ1-1	CASSARDRGLSSEAFF
TRBV4-1	TRBJ1-2	CASSRDPTGGDFYGYTF
TRBV5-6	TRBJ1-6	CASSPGQGMNSPLHF
TRBV6-5	TRBJ1-1	CASSTTQGLDAEAFF
TRBV13	TRBJ2-6	CASSLGRGANVLTF
TRBV6-5	TRBJ2-7	CASSYSIGVDSYEQYF
TRBV2	TRBJ2-7	CATRMGTGEGYEQYF
TRBV5-1	TRBJ2-7	CASSLLTGAEQYF
TRBV6-5	TRBJ2-3	CASKISGASTDTQYF
TRBV5-6	TRBJ2-6	CASSWGGGSGANVLTF
TRBV13	TRBJ1-1	CASSSRDRSNTEAFF
TRBV7-8	TRBJ2-2	CASSLTNPINTGELFF
TRBV15	TRBJ2-1	CATSRGQGADEQFF
TRBV5-6	TRBJ1-2	CASRRATGDNGYTF
TRBV9	TRBJ2-7	CASSPRGQGAVYEQYF
TRBV7-9	TRBJ2-5	CASSPNRILQETQYF